The T cell receptor (beta chain) under discussion was sequenced for a study of regulatory T cells in long-lasting Graves disease. Study-wide context: Graves' patients with a new diagnosis had received antithyroid drugs under 3 months. Study findings and constraints: Public clonotype sharing was higher in persistent than newly diagnosed patients. Graves' patients with persistent disease showed TCR diversity lower than patients newly diagnosed.

V was cut by 4 bases and J by 5 bases, with 6 bases left in between. This CDR3 is 12 amino acids long. To make TCR beta libraries, researchers used iRepertoire HTBI primers and Arm-PCR of CDR3 regions. In the original analysis: Across the samples, identification revealed 60 to 75 TRBV and 14 TRBJ segments. TCRdb redid the calling of the multiplex PCR reads with MiXCR, one entry per CDR3 protein. Here the V and J calls rest on TCRdb's processing, not on the authors' analysis. The sample yields 420,000 or so distinct CDR3 sequences, about a sixth seen once. Described time point: newly diagnosed GD, antithyroid drugs for less than 3 months. Extracted PBMC RNA gave rise to the TCR library. Points on this clonotype: Its specificity is unknown.

This same sample was also part of a study on T cells in Graves' hyperthyroidism and ophthalmopathy.

This receptor was taken from a woman between 18 and 30 years old with Graves disease. The sample was peripheral blood mononuclear cells (PBMCs), taken at new diagnosis, from a patient treated with antithyroid drugs. The chain links TRBV12-3 or TRBV12-4 to TRBJ2-1; D gene unclear. The CDR3 region is CASSSLHNEQFF. CDR3 in DNA: TGTGCCAGCAGTTCCCTACACAATGAGCAGTTCTTC.